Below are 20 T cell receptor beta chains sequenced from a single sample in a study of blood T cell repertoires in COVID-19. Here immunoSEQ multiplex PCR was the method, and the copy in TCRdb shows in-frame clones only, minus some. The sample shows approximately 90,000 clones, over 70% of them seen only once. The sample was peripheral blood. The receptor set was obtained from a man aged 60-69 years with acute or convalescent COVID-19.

CDR3: CASSLGTGGHEQYF. The DNA for the CDR3 is TGTGCCAGCAGCTTGGGGACAGGGGGCCACGAGCAGTACTTC. The chain links TRBV14 to TRBJ2-7; 12 nucleotides match TRBD1. This CDR3 spans 14 amino acids. CDR1 is SGHDN and CDR2 is FVKESK in the germline V gene. V was pared by 5 bases and J by 5 bases, with 4 bases of the junction left unmatched. Based on the CDR3 plus reference TRBV14 and TRBJ2-7, the full variable domain is EAGVTQFPSHSVIEKGQTVTLRCDPISGHDNLYWYRRVMGKEIKFLLHFVKESKQDESGMPNNRFLAERTGGTYSTLKVQPAELEDSGVYFCASSLGTGGHEQYFGPGTRLTVT.

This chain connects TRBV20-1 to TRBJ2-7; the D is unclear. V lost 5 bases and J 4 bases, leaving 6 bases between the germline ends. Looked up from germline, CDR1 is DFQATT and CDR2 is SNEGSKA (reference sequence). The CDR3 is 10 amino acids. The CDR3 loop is CSAVAYEQYF. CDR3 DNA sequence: TGCAGTGCTGTGGCATACGAGCAGTACTTC.

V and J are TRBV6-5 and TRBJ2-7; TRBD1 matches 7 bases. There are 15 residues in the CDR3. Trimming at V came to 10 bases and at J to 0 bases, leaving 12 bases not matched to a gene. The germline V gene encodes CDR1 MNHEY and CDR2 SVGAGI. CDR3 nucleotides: TGTGCCACCCAGGCCGGGACAGCCGGCTCCTACGAGCAGTACTTC. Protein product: CATQAGTAGSYEQYF.

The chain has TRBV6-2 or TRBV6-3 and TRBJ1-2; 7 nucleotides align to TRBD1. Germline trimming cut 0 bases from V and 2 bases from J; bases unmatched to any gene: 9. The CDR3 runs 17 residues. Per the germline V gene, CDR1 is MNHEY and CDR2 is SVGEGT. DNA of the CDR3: TGTGCCAGCAGTTACTCGACCGGGAACAGGGGAAACTATGGCTACACCTTC. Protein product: CASSYSTGNRGNYGYTF.

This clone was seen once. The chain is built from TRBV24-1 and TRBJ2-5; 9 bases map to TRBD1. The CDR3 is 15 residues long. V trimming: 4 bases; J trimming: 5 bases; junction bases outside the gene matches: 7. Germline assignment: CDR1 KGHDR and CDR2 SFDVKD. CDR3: CATSEGTGFRETQYF. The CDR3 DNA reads TGTGCCACCAGTGAAGGGACAGGGTTTCGGGAGACCCAGTACTTC.

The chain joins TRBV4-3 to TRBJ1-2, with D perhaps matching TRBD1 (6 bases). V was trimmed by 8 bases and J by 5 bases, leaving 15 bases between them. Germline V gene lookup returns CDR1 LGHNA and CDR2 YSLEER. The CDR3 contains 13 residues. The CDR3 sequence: CASSPDREYGYTF. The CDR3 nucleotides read TGCGCCAGCTCCCCGGACAGAGAGTATGGCTACACCTTC.

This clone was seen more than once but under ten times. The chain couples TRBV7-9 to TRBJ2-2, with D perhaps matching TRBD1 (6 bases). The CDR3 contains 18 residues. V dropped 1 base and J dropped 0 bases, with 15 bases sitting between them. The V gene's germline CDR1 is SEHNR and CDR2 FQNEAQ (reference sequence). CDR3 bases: TGTGCCAGCAGCTTAGGAGGTTGGGGACACCCGAACACCGGGGAGCTGTTTTTT. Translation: CASSLGGWGHPNTGELFF.

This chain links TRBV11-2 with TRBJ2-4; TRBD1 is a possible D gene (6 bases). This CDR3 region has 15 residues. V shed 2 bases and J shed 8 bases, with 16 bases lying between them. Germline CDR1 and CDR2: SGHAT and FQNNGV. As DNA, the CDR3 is TGTGCCAGCAGCTTACAACCGATCAGGGGTGACATTCAGTACTTC. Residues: CASSLQPIRGDIQYF.

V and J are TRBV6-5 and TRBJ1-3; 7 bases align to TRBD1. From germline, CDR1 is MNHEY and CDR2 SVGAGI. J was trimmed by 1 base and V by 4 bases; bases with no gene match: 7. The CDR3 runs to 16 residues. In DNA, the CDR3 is TGTGCCAGCAGTTCGTCACAGGGGTCGTCTGGAAACACCATATATTTT. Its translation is CASSSSQGSSGNTIYF.

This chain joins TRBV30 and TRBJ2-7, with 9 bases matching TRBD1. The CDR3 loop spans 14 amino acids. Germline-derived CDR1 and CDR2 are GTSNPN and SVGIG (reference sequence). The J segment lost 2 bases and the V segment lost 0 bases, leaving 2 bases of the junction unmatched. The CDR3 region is CAWSVGTGTYEQYF. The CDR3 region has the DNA TGTGCCTGGAGTGTCGGGACAGGGACCTACGAGCAGTACTTC.

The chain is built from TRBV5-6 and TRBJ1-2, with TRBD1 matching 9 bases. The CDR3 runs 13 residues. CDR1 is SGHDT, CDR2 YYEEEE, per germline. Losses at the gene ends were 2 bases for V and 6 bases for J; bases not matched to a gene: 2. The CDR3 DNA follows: TGTGCCAGCAGCTTACAGGGGGCACATGGCTACACCTTC. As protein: CASSLQGAHGYTF.

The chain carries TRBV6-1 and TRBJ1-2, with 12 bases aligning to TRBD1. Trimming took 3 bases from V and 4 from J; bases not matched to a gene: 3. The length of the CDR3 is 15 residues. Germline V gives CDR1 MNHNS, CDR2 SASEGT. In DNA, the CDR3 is TGTGCCAGCAGTGATGGGACAGGGGGCGGCTATGGCTACACCTTC. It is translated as CASSDGTGGGYGYTF.

In nucleotides, the CDR3 is TGTGCCAGCAGCTTGGCCTTAAGGACAGGGCAGATCGAGCAGTACTTC. This sequence encodes CASSLALRTGQIEQYF. V is TRBV5-8 and J is TRBJ2-7; 8 nucleotides line up with TRBD1. The CDR3 is 16 residues long. The trim removed 0 bases at V and 6 bases at J, leaving 11 bases unmatched. Germline CDR1 reads SGHTS; CDR2 reads YDEGEE. Variable domain in full (rest from reference TRBV5-8 and TRBJ2-7): EAGVTQSPTHLIKTRGQQATLRCSPISGHTSVYWYQQALGLGLQFLLWYDEGEERNRGNFPPRFSGRQFPNYSSELNVNALELEDSALYLCASSLALRTGQIEQYFGPGTRLTVT.

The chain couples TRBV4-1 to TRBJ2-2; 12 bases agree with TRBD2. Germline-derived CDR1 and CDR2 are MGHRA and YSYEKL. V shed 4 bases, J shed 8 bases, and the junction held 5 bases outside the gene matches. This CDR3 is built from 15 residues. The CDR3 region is CASSLGLAGIGELFF. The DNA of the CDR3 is TGCGCCAGCAGCCTAGGACTAGCGGGAATAGGGGAGCTGTTTTTT.

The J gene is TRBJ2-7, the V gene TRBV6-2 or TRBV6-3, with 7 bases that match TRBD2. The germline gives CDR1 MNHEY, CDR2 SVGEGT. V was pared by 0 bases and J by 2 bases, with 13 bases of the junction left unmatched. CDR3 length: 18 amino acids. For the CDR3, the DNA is TGTGCCAGCAGTTACTCTACGTTTGAGCGGGGAGAGACCTACGAGCAGTACTTC. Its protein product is CASSYSTFERGETYEQYF.

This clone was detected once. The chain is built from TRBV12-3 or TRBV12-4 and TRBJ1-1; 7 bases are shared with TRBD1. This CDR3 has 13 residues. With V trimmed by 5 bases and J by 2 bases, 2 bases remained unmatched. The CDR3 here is CASSDRVNTEAFF. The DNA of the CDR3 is TGTGCCAGCAGTGACAGGGTAAACACTGAAGCTTTCTTT.

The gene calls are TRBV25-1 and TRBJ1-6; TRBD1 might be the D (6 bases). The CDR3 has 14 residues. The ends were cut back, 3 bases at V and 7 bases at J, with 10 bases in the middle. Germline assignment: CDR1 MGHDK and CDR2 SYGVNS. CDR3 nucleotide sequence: TGTGCCAGCAGTGAGGTTACAGGGAATTCACCCCTCCACTTT. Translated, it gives CASSEVTGNSPLHF. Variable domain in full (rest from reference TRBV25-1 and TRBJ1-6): EADIYQTPRYLVIGTGKKITLECSQTMGHDKMYWYQQDPGMELHLIHYSYGVNSTEKGDLSSESTVSRIRTEHFPLTLESARPSHTSQYLCASSEVTGNSPLHFGNGTRLTVT.

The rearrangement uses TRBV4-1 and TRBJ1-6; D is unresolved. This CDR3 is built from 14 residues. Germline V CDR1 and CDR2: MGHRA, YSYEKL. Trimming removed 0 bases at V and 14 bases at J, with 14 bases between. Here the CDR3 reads CASSQEEGGPSLHF. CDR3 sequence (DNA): TGCGCCAGCAGCCAAGAGGAGGGCGGGCCGTCCCTCCACTTT.

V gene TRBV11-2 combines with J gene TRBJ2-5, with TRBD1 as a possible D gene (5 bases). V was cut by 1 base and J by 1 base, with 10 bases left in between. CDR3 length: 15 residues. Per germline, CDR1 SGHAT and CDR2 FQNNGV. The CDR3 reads CASSLGHQGQETQYF. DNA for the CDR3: TGTGCCAGCAGCTTAGGTCATCAGGGCCAAGAGACCCAGTACTTC.

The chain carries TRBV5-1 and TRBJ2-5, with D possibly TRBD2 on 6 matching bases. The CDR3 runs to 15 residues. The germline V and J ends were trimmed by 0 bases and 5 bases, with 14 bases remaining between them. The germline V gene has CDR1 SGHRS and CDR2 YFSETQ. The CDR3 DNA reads TGCGCCAGCAGCTTGGACGGGAGATTATGGGAGACCCAGTACTTC. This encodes CASSLDGRLWETQYF.